This is a list of T cell receptor beta chains from one sample in a study of cytomegalovirus exposure and HLA in healthy donors. The method was immunoSEQ multiplex PCR; TCRdb's version includes in-frame clones alone and lacks a portion of them. The sample yields about 110,000 clones, more than 90% seen once. Material for sequencing was PBMCs. The receptor source for this set is a woman in her late teens or twenties in good health and CMV-seronegative. Each CDR3 is given with its conserved first and last residue. D genes are given only for firm matches. Clone size is shown for a subset of rows, as once, few, many or a class of expanded clone.

size	V	D	J	DNA	CDR3
-	TRBV2	TRBD2	TRBJ2-1	TGTGCCAGCAGTGAGAGCGGGGGGACAACTTACAATGAGCAGTTCTTC	CASSESGGTTYNEQFF
-	TRBV5-1	-	TRBJ1-5	TGCGCCAGCAGCTTGATTCCAGGGTATAGCAATCAGCCCCAGCATTTT	CASSLIPGYSNQPQHF
-	TRBV30	-	TRBJ1-6	TGTGCCTGGAGGGGGACCGGGACACCATATAATTCACCCCTCCACTTT	CAWRGTGTPYNSPLHF
once	TRBV20-1	TRBD2	TRBJ2-5	TGCAGTGGGCTGGGGGGGGAGACCCAGTACTTC	CSGLGGETQYF
-	TRBV4-1	TRBD1	TRBJ1-5	TGCGCCAGCAGCCAAGACCCAACAGGGGCCCTAAATCAGCCCCAGCATTTT	CASSQDPTGALNQPQHF
once	TRBV18	TRBD2	TRBJ2-3	TGTGCCAGCTCACCGACCCTAGCGGGGGGGCTAGATACGCAGTATTTT	CASSPTLAGGLDTQYF
-	TRBV7-6	-	TRBJ1-5	TGTGCCAGCAGCCCCCTAACGGGGGGGCGTAGCAATCAGCCCCAGCATTTT	CASSPLTGGRSNQPQHF
once	TRBV2	-	TRBJ1-2	TGTGCCAGCAGTGTCGAGTATGGCTACACCTTC	CASSVEYGYTF
-	TRBV6-5	-	TRBJ2-5	TGTGCCAGCAGTTACCAGGGTAATCAAGAGACCCAGTACTTC	CASSYQGNQETQYF
-	TRBV7-8	-	TRBJ2-6	TGTGCCAGCAGTTCTCAAATTATGGAAGGGGCACCTGGGGCCAACGTCCTGACTTTC	CASSSQIMEGAPGANVLTF
-	TRBV6-5	-	TRBJ1-6	TGTGCCAGCCTGACAGCTAATTCACCCCTCCACTTT	CASLTANSPLHF
-	TRBV7-9	TRBD2	TRBJ2-3	TGTGCCAGCAGCCCCCACCGGGGGGGGACAGATACGCAGTATTTT	CASSPHRGGTDTQYF
-	TRBV7-6	TRBD2	TRBJ2-7	TGTGCCAGCAGCTTAAGGGGAGGGAGTTACGAGCAGTACTTC	CASSLRGGSYEQYF
-	TRBV6-4	-	TRBJ1-2	TGTGCCAGCAGTGTTGGTCAAGCCCCGCTGAGGGATGGCTACACCTTC	CASSVGQAPLRDGYTF
-	TRBV27	-	TRBJ2-1	TGTGCCAGCAGTTTATCGGACTTCGACCTTTACAATGAGCAGTTCTTC	CASSLSDFDLYNEQFF
-	TRBV30	TRBD1	TRBJ2-7	TGTGCCTGGAGTGTATTGGGTTGGGTGGGGACAGGGTCCTACGAGCAGTACTTC	CAWSVLGWVGTGSYEQYF
-	TRBV2	TRBD2	TRBJ2-2	TGTGCCAGCACAACTAGCGGGGGCCGCACCGGGGAGCTGTTTTTT	CASTTSGGRTGELFF
-	TRBV11-2	-	TRBJ2-3	TGTGCCAGCAGCTTAGTGGCGGGGTTCACAGATACGCAGTATTTT	CASSLVAGFTDTQYF
-	TRBV14	-	TRBJ2-5	TGTGCCAGCAGCCCTACAGGGATGGAGGAGACCCAGTACTTC	CASSPTGMEETQYF
-	TRBV5-1	TRBD1	TRBJ2-1	TGCGCCAGCAGGGGGACAGGGGCCAATGAGCAGTTCTTC	CASRGTGANEQFF
-	TRBV7-6	-	TRBJ2-2	TGTGCCAGCAGCTCAACTCTAATAAGACGGGGCACCGGGGAGCTGTTTTTT	CASSSTLIRRGTGELFF
-	TRBV19	TRBD1	TRBJ2-1	TGTGCCAGTAGTCGGACAGGGGGCGTTTCGTACAATGAGCAGTTCTTC	CASSRTGGVSYNEQFF
-	TRBV4-2	-	TRBJ2-1	TGTGCCAGCAGCTCCTACCGGGGTTCAAGCTCCTACAATGAGCAGTTCTTC	CASSSYRGSSSYNEQFF
-	TRBV10-3	-	TRBJ2-7	TGTGCCATCTCAAGGCTAGGAACTTACGAGCAGTACTTC	CAISRLGTYEQYF
-	TRBV7-9	-	TRBJ1-2	TGTGCCAGCAGCGATATATGGGCCTATGGCTACACCTTC	CASSDIWAYGYTF
-	TRBV7-3	-	TRBJ1-1	TGTGCCAGCAGCGTGAGCTGGAACACTGAAGCTTTCTTT	CASSVSWNTEAFF
-	TRBV6-6	-	TRBJ1-2	TGTGCCAGCACGTCGGAGGGCTATGGGGGGTTTGGCTACACCTTC	CASTSEGYGGFGYTF
-	TRBV4-2	-	TRBJ1-1	TGTGCCAGCAGCCGGGGCGTGAACACTGAAGCTTTCTTT	CASSRGVNTEAFF
-	TRBV5-4	-	TRBJ2-2	TGTGCCAGCAGCTTGCCCCGGGGTGCGGGGAACACCGGGGAGCTGTTTTTT	CASSLPRGAGNTGELFF
-	TRBV2	TRBD1	TRBJ1-4	TGTGCCAGCAGTATTAACAGGGGGAATGAAAAACTGTTTTTT	CASSINRGNEKLFF
-	TRBV5-1	-	TRBJ1-1	TGCGCCAGCAGCTTGGCGGTACAGGAGAACACTGAAGCTTTCTTT	CASSLAVQENTEAFF
-	TRBV30	TRBD1	TRBJ2-2	TGTGGCTGGGGACAGGAGAACACCGGGGAGCTGTTTTTT	CGWGQENTGELFF
once	TRBV29-1	-	TRBJ2-7	TGCAGCGTATCCCCGGGACACTTCCACTACGAGCAGTACTTC	CSVSPGHFHYEQYF
-	TRBV2	-	TRBJ1-1	TGTGCCAGCAGTGATTCCAGATTGAACACTGAAGCTTTCTTT	CASSDSRLNTEAFF
-	TRBV7-2	TRBD2	TRBJ2-3	TGTGCCAGCAGCTTAGCGGGGGGGACGGATACGCAGTATTTT	CASSLAGGTDTQYF
-	TRBV6-5	TRBD1	TRBJ1-1	TGTGCCAGCAGTTCTTCATCGACAGGGGGCAGGGTAGAAGCTTTCTTT	CASSSSSTGGRVEAFF
-	TRBV2	-	TRBJ2-7	TGTGCCAGCAGTGAAGATTACTACGAGCAGTACTTC	CASSEDYYEQYF
-	TRBV6-6	-	TRBJ2-1	TGTGCCAGCAGGAAGGGGCAGGACTACAATGAGCAGTTCTTC	CASRKGQDYNEQFF
once	TRBV27	TRBD1	TRBJ1-4	TGTGCCAGCAGTTTAGGGACAGGGGGCGCGAGACTGTTTTTT	CASSLGTGGARLFF
-	TRBV6-1	-	TRBJ1-4	TGTGCCAGCAGTGAACTTTCAGGAACTAATGAAAAACTGTTTTTT	CASSELSGTNEKLFF
-	TRBV19	-	TRBJ1-5	TGTGCCAGTAAATCAACAGGGCACGCTAATCAGCCCCAGCATTTT	CASKSTGHANQPQHF
-	TRBV12-2	-	TRBJ1-6	TGTGCAAGTCGCTTAGCCCAGGTAATGGGTCGGTCCATTTTCAATAATTCACCCCTCCACTTT	CASRLAQVMGRSIFNNSPLHF
-	TRBV25-1	TRBD1	TRBJ2-7	TGTGCCAGCAGCCGGGACAGGGGCTACGAGCAGTACTTC	CASSRDRGYEQYF
-	TRBV5-1	TRBD2	TRBJ2-3	TGCGCCAGCAGCTTATACGGACTAGACGCTCCCACAGATACGCAGTATTTT	CASSLYGLDAPTDTQYF
-	TRBV19	-	TRBJ2-3	TGTGCCAGTAGTACCGGACTAACGACTAGCACAGATACGCAGTATTTT	CASSTGLTTSTDTQYF
-	TRBV9	-	TRBJ1-3	TGTGCCAGCAGCGCCGCGGGGGGGGTTACCTCTGGAAACACCATATATTTT	CASSAAGGVTSGNTIYF
-	TRBV7-2	TRBD1	TRBJ1-2	TGTGCCAGCAGCGCCCAACCGGGACAGGGGGCGTCTGGCTACACCTTC	CASSAQPGQGASGYTF
-	TRBV7-2	-	TRBJ2-7	TGTGCCAGCAGCTCACAGGGCTACGAGCAGTACTTC	CASSSQGYEQYF
-	TRBV2	-	TRBJ2-7	TGTGCCAGCTGGCAGGGGAGCGGGAACGAGCAGTACTTC	CASWQGSGNEQYF
-	TRBV7-7	-	TRBJ2-5	TGTGCCAGCAGCTTAGGAAGTAGAAACCAAGAGACCCAGTACTTC	CASSLGSRNQETQYF
once	TRBV6-5	TRBD1	TRBJ1-1	TGTGCCAGCAGTTACTCGACAGGGAGCATGAACACTGAAGCTTTCTTT	CASSYSTGSMNTEAFF
-	TRBV14	-	TRBJ1-3	TGTGCCAGCAGCCATTCGTTAAGAAACACCATATATTTT	CASSHSLRNTIYF
-	TRBV27	-	TRBJ1-1	TGTGCCAGCAGTTTGAATACAGGGTTCACTGAAGCTTTCTTT	CASSLNTGFTEAFF
-	TRBV5-4	-	TRBJ1-4	TGTGCCAGCAGCTTACAGGGTTTGGGTACTAATGAAAAACTGTTTTTT	CASSLQGLGTNEKLFF
-	TRBV2	TRBD2	TRBJ2-1	TGTGCCACCTGGACTAGCGGGGGGAAAGACAATGAGCAGTTCTTC	CATWTSGGKDNEQFF